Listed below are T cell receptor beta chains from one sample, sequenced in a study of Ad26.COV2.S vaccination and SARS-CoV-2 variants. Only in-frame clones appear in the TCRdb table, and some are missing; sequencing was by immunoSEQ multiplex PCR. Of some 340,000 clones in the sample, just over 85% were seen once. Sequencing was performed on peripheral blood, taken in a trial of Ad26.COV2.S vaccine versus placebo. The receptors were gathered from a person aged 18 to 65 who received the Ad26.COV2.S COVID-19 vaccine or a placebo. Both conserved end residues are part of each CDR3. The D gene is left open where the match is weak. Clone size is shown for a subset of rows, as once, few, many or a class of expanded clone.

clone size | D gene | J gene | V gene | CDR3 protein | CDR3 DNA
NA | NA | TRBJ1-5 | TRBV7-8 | CASSPQESSNQPQHF | TGTGCCAGCAGCCCCCAGGAGTCGAGCAATCAGCCCCAGCATTTT
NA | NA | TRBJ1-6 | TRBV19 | CASTQNRDNSPLHF | TGTGCCAGTACCCAGAACCGGGATAATTCACCCCTCCACTTT
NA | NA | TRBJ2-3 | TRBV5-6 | CASSLDRIGTDTQYF | TGTGCCAGCAGCTTGGATAGGATAGGCACAGATACGCAGTATTTT
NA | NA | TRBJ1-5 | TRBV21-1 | CASSLPDGVGNQPQHF | TGTGCCAGCAGTCTCCCGGACGGAGTGGGCAATCAGCCCCAGCATTTT
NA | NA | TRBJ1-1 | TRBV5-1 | CASSLSDRGVNTEAFF | TGCGCCAGCAGCTTGAGTGATAGGGGAGTGAACACTGAAGCTTTCTTT
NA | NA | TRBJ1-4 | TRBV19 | CASSMRRDSVTNEKLFF | TGTGCCAGTAGTATGCGGAGGGATTCGGTCACTAATGAAAAACTGTTTTTT
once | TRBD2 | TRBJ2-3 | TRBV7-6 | CASSLGPAGASTDTQYF | TGTGCCAGCAGCTTAGGTCCAGCGGGGGCCAGCACAGATACGCAGTATTTT
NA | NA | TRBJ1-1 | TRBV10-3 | CAISALTRGLNTEAFF | TGTGCCATCAGTGCTTTAACGAGGGGATTGAACACTGAAGCTTTCTTT
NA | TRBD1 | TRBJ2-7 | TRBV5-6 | CASSLGQGQNKSSYEQYF | TGTGCCAGCAGCTTGGGACAGGGGCAGAATAAGAGCTCCTACGAGCAGTACTTC
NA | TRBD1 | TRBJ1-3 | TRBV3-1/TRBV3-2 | CASSRQGANTIYF | TGTGCCAGCAGCAGACAGGGGGCGAACACCATATATTTT
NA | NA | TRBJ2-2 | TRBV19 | CASSMVQRNTGELFF | TGTGCCAGTAGTATGGTGCAGAGGAACACCGGGGAGCTGTTTTTT
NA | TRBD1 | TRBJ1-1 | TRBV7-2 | CASSLVRWLQGRNTEAFF | TGTGCCAGCAGCTTAGTACGTTGGCTACAGGGGCGTAACACTGAAGCTTTCTTT
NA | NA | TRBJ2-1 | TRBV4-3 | CASSQEHLNEQFF | TGCGCCAGCAGCCAAGAACACCTCAATGAGCAGTTCTTC
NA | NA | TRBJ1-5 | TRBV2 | CASRREVNQPQHF | TGTGCCAGCAGGAGGGAGGTAAATCAGCCCCAGCATTTT
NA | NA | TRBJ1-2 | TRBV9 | CASSVAGDGSGYTF | TGTGCCAGCAGCGTAGCCGGGGACGGATCCGGCTACACCTTC
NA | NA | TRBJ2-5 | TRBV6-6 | CASKKGQETQYF | TGTGCCAGCAAAAAAGGACAAGAGACCCAGTACTTC
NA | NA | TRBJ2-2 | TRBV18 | CASSPPLLGELFF | TGTGCCAGCTCACCGCCCCTTTTAGGGGAGCTGTTTTTT
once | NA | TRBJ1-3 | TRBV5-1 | CASSFSGGDTGNTIYF | TGCGCCAGCAGCTTTTCCGGGGGGGACACTGGAAACACCATATATTTT
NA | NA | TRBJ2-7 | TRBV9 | CASSVGRGPYEQYF | TGTGCCAGCAGCGTAGGCAGGGGACCCTACGAGCAGTACTTC
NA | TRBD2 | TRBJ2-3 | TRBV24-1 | CATSDAGRGRGTDTQYF | TGTGCCACCAGTGATGCCGGGAGGGGGAGAGGCACAGATACGCAGTATTTT
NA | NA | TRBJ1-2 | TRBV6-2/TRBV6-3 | CASSYSQGTYGYTF | TGTGCCAGCAGTTACTCTCAGGGAACCTATGGCTACACCTTC
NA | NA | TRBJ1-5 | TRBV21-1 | CASSNVGSCNQPQHF | TGTGCCAGCAGCAACGTGGGGAGTTGCAATCAGCCCCAGCATTTT
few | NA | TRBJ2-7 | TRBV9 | CASSVGVGGREYEQYF | TGTGCCAGCAGCGTAGGAGTCGGCGGCAGGGAATACGAGCAGTACTTC
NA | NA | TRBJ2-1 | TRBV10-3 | CAISPAAAVDEQFF | TGTGCCATCAGCCCCGCGGCGGCCGTCGATGAGCAGTTCTTC
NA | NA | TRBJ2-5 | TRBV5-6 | CASSLQGDSQETQYF | TGTGCCAGCAGCTTGCAGGGCGATTCGCAAGAGACCCAGTACTTC
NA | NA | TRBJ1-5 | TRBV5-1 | CASSLATDQPQHF | TGCGCCAGCAGCTTGGCCACAGATCAGCCCCAGCATTTT
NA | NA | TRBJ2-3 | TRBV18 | CASSLGELSTDTQYF | TGTGCCAGCTCACTCGGGGAATTGAGCACAGATACGCAGTATTTT
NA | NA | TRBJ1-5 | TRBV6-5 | CASAWGGNSNQPQHF | TGTGCCAGCGCGTGGGGGGGAAATAGCAATCAGCCCCAGCATTTT
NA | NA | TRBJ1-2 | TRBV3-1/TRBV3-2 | CASSQANYGYTF | TGTGCCAGCAGTCAAGCTAACTATGGCTACACCTTC
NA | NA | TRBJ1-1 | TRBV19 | CASSIDRGGNPNTEAFF | TGTGCCAGTAGTATAGATCGGGGTGGGAACCCGAACACTGAAGCTTTCTTT
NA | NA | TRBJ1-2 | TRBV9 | CASSVLGGYGYTF | TGTGCCAGCAGCGTACTAGGGGGCTATGGCTACACCTTC
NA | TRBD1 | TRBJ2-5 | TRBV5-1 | CASSQGQGETQYF | TGCGCCAGCAGCCAGGGACAGGGGGAGACCCAGTACTTC
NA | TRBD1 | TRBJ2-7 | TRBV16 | CASSDRVGWEQYF | TGTGCCAGCAGCGACAGGGTAGGGTGGGAGCAGTACTTC
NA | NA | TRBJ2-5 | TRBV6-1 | CASSESLLQETQYF | TGTGCCAGCAGTGAAAGTCTACTCCAAGAGACCCAGTACTTC
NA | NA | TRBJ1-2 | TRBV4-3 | CASSQSNQMYYGYTF | TGCGCCAGCAGCCAAAGTAACCAGATGTACTATGGCTACACCTTC
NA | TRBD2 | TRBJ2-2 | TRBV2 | CASKPGTSTGELFF | TGTGCCAGCAAACCCGGGACTAGTACCGGGGAGCTGTTTTTT
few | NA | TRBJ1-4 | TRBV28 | CASSLKIGAYATNEKLFF | TGTGCCAGCAGTTTGAAGATCGGGGCCTACGCAACTAATGAAAAACTGTTTTTT
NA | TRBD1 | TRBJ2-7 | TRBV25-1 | CASSGQGWEQYF | TGTGCCAGCTCCGGACAGGGCTGGGAGCAGTACTTC
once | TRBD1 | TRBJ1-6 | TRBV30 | CAWMRDRGLSPLHF | TGTGCCTGGATGAGGGACAGGGGGCTTTCACCCCTCCACTTT
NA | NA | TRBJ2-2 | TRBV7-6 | CASSPPRTRTGELFF | TGTGCCAGCAGCCCCCCCCGGACCCGAACCGGGGAGCTGTTTTTT
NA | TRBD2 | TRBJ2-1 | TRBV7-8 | CASSFGTSRGNEQFF | TGTGCCAGCAGCTTCGGGACTAGCAGGGGCAATGAGCAGTTCTTC
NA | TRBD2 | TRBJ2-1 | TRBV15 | CATSGPKASGFYNEQFF | TGTGCCACCAGCGGGCCAAAGGCTAGCGGGTTCTACAATGAGCAGTTCTTC
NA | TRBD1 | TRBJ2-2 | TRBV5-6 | CASSFDGTGPNTGELFF | TGTGCCAGCAGCTTTGACGGGACAGGGCCCAACACCGGGGAGCTGTTTTTT
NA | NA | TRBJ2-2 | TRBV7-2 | CASSLEGRFPGELFF | TGTGCCAGCAGCTTAGAGGGAAGGTTCCCCGGGGAGCTGTTTTTT
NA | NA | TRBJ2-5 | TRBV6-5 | CASSYGGGIQETQYF | TGTGCCAGCAGTTATGGAGGGGGGATACAAGAGACCCAGTACTTC
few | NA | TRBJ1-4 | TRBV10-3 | CATKSQGDNEKLFF | TGTGCCACGAAGAGCCAGGGAGATAATGAAAAACTGTTTTTT
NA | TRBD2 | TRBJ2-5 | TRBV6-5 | CASCGGGAVETQYF | TGTGCCAGTTGTGGCGGGGGGGCCGTAGAGACCCAGTACTTC
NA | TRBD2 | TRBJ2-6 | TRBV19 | CASSILGLASGANVLTF | TGTGCCAGTAGTATCCTGGGACTAGCTTCCGGGGCCAACGTCCTGACTTTC
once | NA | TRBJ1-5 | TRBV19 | CASHPRGINQPQHF | TGTGCCAGTCACCCCAGGGGTATCAATCAGCCCCAGCATTTT
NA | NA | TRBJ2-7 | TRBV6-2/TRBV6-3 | CASSYPPGHEQYF | TGTGCCAGCAGTTACCCGCCCGGGCACGAGCAGTACTTC
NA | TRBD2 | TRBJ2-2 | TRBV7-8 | CASSPQIQTGTSGGFTGELFF | TGTGCCAGCAGCCCCCAAATTCAGACCGGGACTAGCGGGGGGTTCACCGGGGAGCTGTTTTTT
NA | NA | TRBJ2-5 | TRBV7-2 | CASSKGAGGLQETQYF | TGTGCCAGCAGCAAGGGGGCGGGGGGCCTTCAAGAGACCCAGTACTTC
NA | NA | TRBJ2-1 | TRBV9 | CASSAHGGNGGSGNEQFF | TGTGCCAGCAGCGCCCACGGTGGGAATGGGGGATCCGGCAATGAGCAGTTCTTC
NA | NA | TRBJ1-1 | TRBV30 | CAWSVGTRPLYRTEAFF | TGTGCCTGGAGTGTAGGCACTCGTCCGTTATATAGGACTGAAGCTTTCTTT